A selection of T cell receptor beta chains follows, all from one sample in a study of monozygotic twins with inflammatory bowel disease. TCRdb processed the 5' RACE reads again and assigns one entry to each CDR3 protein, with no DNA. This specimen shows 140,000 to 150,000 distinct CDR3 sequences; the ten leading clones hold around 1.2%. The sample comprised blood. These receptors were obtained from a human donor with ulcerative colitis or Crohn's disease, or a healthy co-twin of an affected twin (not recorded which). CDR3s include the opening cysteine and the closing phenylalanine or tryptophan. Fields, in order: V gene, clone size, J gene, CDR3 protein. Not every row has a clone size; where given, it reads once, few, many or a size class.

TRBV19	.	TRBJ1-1	CASSIQGRNTEAFF
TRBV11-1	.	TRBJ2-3	CASSLLALTTDTQYF
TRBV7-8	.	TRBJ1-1	CASSLAAQGGAFF
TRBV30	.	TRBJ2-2	CAWDRGRVGTGELFF
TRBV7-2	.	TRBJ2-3	CASSSPPLTDTQYF
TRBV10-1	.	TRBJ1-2	CASAARPGQGLYYGYTF
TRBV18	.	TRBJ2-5	CASSPSGRRQETQYF
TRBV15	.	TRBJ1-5	CAIRGGYNQPQHF
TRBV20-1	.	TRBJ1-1	CSARDLDRGGNTEAFF
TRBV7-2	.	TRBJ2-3	CASRSPGLATDTQYF
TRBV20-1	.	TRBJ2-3	CSASASAGFETDTQYF
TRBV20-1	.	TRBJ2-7	CSATPGGGYEQYF
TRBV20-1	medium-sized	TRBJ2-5	CSARDGGQLETQYF
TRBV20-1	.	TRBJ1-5	CSAIATGVGGDNQPQHF
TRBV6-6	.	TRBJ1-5	CATLGTRHQPQHF
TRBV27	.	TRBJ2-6	CASSRTGPRASGANVLTF
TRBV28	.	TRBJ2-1	CASSLQGLADDNEQFF
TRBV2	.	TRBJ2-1	CASRNPGLGTGNEQFF
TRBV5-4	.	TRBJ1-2	CASSLVQGDYGYTF
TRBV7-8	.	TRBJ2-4	CASSLNLAKNIQYF
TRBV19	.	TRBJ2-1	CASSIGSGVNNEQFF
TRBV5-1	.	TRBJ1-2	CASSPGQGAPYGYTF
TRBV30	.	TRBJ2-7	CAWSVLASGTPEQYF
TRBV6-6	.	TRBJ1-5	CASRPGQLHQPQHF
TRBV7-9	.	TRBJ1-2	CASSLAGAGGYTF
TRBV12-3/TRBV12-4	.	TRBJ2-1	CASTRQNNEQFF
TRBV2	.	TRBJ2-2	CASRALLLDTNTGELFF
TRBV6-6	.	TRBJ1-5	CASRDSGGNQPQHF
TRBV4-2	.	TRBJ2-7	CASSQPRGGGVNEQYF
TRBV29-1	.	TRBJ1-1	CSVEWGTEAFF
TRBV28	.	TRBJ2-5	CASSLSAGTEHQETQYF
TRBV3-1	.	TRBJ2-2	CASSQGQFANTGELFF
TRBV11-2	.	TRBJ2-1	CASSRLAGLNEQFF
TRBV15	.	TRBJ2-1	CATSRKGASGLYNEQFF
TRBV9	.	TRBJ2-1	CASSTGLAGPYNEQFF
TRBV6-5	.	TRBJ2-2	CASSYSGTGNTAELFF
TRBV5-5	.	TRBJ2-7	CASSHRGGYEQYF
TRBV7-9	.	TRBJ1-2	CASSLAITNGGYTF
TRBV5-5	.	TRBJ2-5	CASSLEGLAWETQYF
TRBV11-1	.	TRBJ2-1	CASSLVRQGLLIYNEQFF
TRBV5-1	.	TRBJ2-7	CASRFERGSYEQYF
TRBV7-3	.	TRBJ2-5	CASSLTSGFRETQYF
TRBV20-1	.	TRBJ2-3	CSAGREGETGEDTQYF
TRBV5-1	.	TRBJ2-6	CASRPGSGANVLTF
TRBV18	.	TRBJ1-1	CASSPGAGNTEAFF
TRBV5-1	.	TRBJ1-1	CASRLDRVYTEAFF
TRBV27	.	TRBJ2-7	CASSSVDSRYEQYF
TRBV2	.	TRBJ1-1	CASDRENTEAFF
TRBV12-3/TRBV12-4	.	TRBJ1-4	CASSPQGAWDEKLFF